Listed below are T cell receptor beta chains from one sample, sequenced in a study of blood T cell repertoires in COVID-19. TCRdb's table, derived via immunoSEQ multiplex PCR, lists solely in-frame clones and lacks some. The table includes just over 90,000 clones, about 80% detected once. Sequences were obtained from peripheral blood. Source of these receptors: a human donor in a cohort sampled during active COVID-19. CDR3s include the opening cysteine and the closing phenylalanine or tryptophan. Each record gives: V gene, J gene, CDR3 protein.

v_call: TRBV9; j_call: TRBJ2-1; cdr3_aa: CASSVGGNNEQFF
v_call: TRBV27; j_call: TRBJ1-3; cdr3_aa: CASRSGLLSGNTIYF
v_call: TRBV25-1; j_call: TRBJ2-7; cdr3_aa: CASSDARGGFYEQYF
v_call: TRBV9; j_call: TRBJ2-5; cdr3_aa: CASSGTGRSGAETQYF
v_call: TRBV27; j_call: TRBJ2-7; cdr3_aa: CASAGITSYEQYF
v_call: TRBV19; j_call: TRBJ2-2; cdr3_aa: CASVRSGSVTGELFF
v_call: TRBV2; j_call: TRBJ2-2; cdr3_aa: CASSETGHGELFF
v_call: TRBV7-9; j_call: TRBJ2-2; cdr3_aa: CASSRGLAESGELFF
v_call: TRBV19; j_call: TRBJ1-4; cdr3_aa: CASSPGTVEKLFF
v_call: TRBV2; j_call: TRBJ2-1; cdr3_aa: CASTPGREQFF
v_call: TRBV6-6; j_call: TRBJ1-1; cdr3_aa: CASDRGTEAFF
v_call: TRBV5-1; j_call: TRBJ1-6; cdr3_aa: CATRTDSSYNSPLHF
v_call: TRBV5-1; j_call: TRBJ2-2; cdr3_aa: CASSQVGTGVIGELFF
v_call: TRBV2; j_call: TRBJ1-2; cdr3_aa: CASRGQGDYGYTF
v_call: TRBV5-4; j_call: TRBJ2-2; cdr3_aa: CASSMGTGKGGELFF
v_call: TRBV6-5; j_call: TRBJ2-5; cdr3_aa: CASSYGQGMETQYF
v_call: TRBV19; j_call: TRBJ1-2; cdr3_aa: CASSIARTGVYGYTF
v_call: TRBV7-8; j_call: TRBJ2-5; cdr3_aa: CASSSRDSQETQYF